This is a list of T cell receptor beta chains from one sample in a study of identical twins. From the 5' RACE reads, TCRdb called clonotypes with MiXCR, one entry per CDR3 protein. The table includes more than 400,000 distinct CDR3 sequences, roughly 15% detected once. The same data also went into a second study, on yellow fever vaccine responses in identical twins.

Sequencing was carried out using CD4+ T cells sorted from blood. These receptors were collected from a woman between 18 and 30 years old in good health. The CDR3 runs from the conserved cysteine through the conserved F or W. Fields, in order: V gene, D gene, clone size, J gene, CDR3 protein, CDR3 DNA. The D gene is left open where the match is weak. A clone size is listed for some rows: how often the clone was seen (once, few, many), or a class if it is expanded.

v_call: TRBV5-1; d_call: NA; clone_size: once; j_call: TRBJ2-4; cdr3_aa: CASTPGSEGIQYF; cdr3_nt: TGCGCCAGCACCCCAGGAAGCGAGGGCATTCAGTACTTC
v_call: TRBV20-1; d_call: NA; clone_size: NA; j_call: TRBJ2-1; cdr3_aa: CSVGGANEQFF; cdr3_nt: TGCAGCGTTGGGGGGGCTAATGAGCAGTTCTTC
v_call: TRBV20-1; d_call: TRBD2; clone_size: NA; j_call: TRBJ2-3; cdr3_aa: CSANPRGGPRDTQYF; cdr3_nt: TGCAGTGCTAACCCTCGGGGGGGCCCCCGGGATACGCAGTATTTT
v_call: TRBV29-1; d_call: NA; clone_size: many; j_call: TRBJ2-5; cdr3_aa: CSVGSQETQYF; cdr3_nt: TGCAGCGTTGGTAGCCAAGAGACCCAGTACTTC
v_call: TRBV19; d_call: NA; clone_size: NA; j_call: TRBJ2-2; cdr3_aa: CASGRVGKTNTGELFF; cdr3_nt: TGTGCCAGTGGCAGGGTGGGGAAGACAAACACCGGGGAGCTGTTTTTT
v_call: TRBV7-2; d_call: NA; clone_size: NA; j_call: TRBJ2-1; cdr3_aa: CASSSRTVDNEQFF; cdr3_nt: TGTGCCAGCAGCTCGCGGACAGTGGACAATGAGCAGTTCTTC
v_call: TRBV5-5; d_call: NA; clone_size: NA; j_call: TRBJ2-1; cdr3_aa: CASNTHPQGIQNEQFF; cdr3_nt: TGTGCCAGCAACACACACCCCCAGGGAATCCAGAATGAGCAGTTCTTC
v_call: TRBV7-8; d_call: TRBD2; clone_size: few; j_call: TRBJ2-5; cdr3_aa: CASSLLAGGKETQYF; cdr3_nt: TGTGCCAGCAGCTTATTAGCCGGGGGGAAAGAGACCCAGTACTTC
v_call: TRBV10-3; d_call: NA; clone_size: few; j_call: TRBJ2-3; cdr3_aa: CAISESEAVRTF; cdr3_nt: TGTGCCATCAGTGAGTCGGAAGCCGTACGAACTTTT
v_call: TRBV21-1; d_call: NA; clone_size: few; j_call: TRBJ2-3; cdr3_aa: CAVDLIGGLAPSTDTQYF; cdr3_nt: TGTGCCGTGGATTTAATCGGAGGACTAGCGCCTAGCACAGATACGCAGTATTTT
v_call: TRBV21-1; d_call: NA; clone_size: few; j_call: TRBJ2-2; cdr3_aa: CASSIPPQTSAKTGELFF; cdr3_nt: TGTGCCAGCAGCATCCCCCCTCAGACTAGCGCAAAAACCGGGGAGCTGTTTTTT
v_call: TRBV12-3/TRBV12-4; d_call: NA; clone_size: many; j_call: TRBJ2-2; cdr3_aa: CASSGGLHGELFF; cdr3_nt: TGTGCCAGCAGTGGAGGGCTCCACGGGGAGCTGTTTTTT
v_call: TRBV15; d_call: TRBD1; clone_size: NA; j_call: TRBJ1-1; cdr3_aa: CATSRLGTGFEAFF; cdr3_nt: TGTGCCACCAGCAGGCTGGGGACAGGGTTTGAAGCTTTCTTT
v_call: TRBV7-3; d_call: TRBD2; clone_size: few; j_call: TRBJ2-1; cdr3_aa: CASSPTPGLAGVDEQFF; cdr3_nt: TGTGCCAGCAGCCCCACACCGGGACTAGCGGGAGTGGATGAGCAGTTCTTC
v_call: TRBV20-1; d_call: NA; clone_size: few; j_call: TRBJ1-2; cdr3_aa: CSAGDTDGYTF; cdr3_nt: TGCAGTGCTGGGGACACGGATGGCTACACCTTC
v_call: TRBV20-1; d_call: NA; clone_size: NA; j_call: TRBJ2-7; cdr3_aa: CSARVERSSYEQYF; cdr3_nt: TGCAGTGCTAGAGTTGAGCGGAGCTCCTACGAGCAGTACTTC
v_call: TRBV6-5; d_call: NA; clone_size: few; j_call: TRBJ1-4; cdr3_aa: CASSSGLVGEKLFF; cdr3_nt: TGTGCCAGCAGTTCAGGGTTGGTTGGGGAAAAACTGTTTTTT
v_call: TRBV24-1; d_call: NA; clone_size: many; j_call: TRBJ2-3; cdr3_aa: CATSDTRYTQYF; cdr3_nt: TGTGCCACCAGTGATACGAGATATACGCAGTATTTT
v_call: TRBV12-3/TRBV12-4; d_call: NA; clone_size: NA; j_call: TRBJ1-1; cdr3_aa: CASSFSAEAFF; cdr3_nt: TGTGCCAGCAGTTTTTCTGCTGAAGCTTTCTTT
v_call: TRBV18; d_call: NA; clone_size: NA; j_call: TRBJ1-4; cdr3_aa: CASSPLQGREKLFF; cdr3_nt: TGTGCCAGCTCACCCCTGCAGGGACGAGAAAAACTGTTTTTT
v_call: TRBV24-1; d_call: TRBD2; clone_size: NA; j_call: TRBJ2-1; cdr3_aa: CATSDYTSGSRNEQFF; cdr3_nt: TGTGCCACCAGTGATTATACTAGCGGGAGTCGTAATGAGCAGTTCTTC
v_call: TRBV5-1; d_call: NA; clone_size: many; j_call: TRBJ1-2; cdr3_aa: CASSLDRYGYTF; cdr3_nt: TGCGCCAGCAGCTTGGATAGATATGGCTACACCTTC
v_call: TRBV29-1; d_call: TRBD2; clone_size: few; j_call: TRBJ2-7; cdr3_aa: CSARTSGSNEQYF; cdr3_nt: TGCAGCGCTCGGACTAGCGGGAGTAACGAGCAGTACTTC
v_call: TRBV5-1; d_call: NA; clone_size: NA; j_call: TRBJ2-7; cdr3_aa: CASGVGDRASYEQYF; cdr3_nt: TGCGCCAGCGGGGTAGGGGACCGAGCATCCTACGAGCAGTACTTC
v_call: TRBV12-3/TRBV12-4; d_call: NA; clone_size: few; j_call: TRBJ2-7; cdr3_aa: CASSSVRVGGESSYEQYF; cdr3_nt: TGTGCCAGCAGTTCGGTCCGGGTGGGCGGAGAAAGCTCCTACGAGCAGTACTTC
v_call: TRBV5-1; d_call: NA; clone_size: NA; j_call: TRBJ2-3; cdr3_aa: CASSLGTGRADTQYF; cdr3_nt: TGCGCCAGCAGCTTGGGGACAGGGAGGGCAGATACGCAGTATTTT
v_call: TRBV28; d_call: TRBD2; clone_size: few; j_call: TRBJ2-1; cdr3_aa: CASSSRSSGSYNEQFF; cdr3_nt: TGTGCCAGCAGTTCCCGGTCTAGCGGGAGCTACAATGAGCAGTTCTTC
v_call: TRBV24-1; d_call: NA; clone_size: few; j_call: TRBJ2-7; cdr3_aa: CATSAPVRDEQYF; cdr3_nt: TGTGCCACCAGTGCTCCGGTTCGGGACGAGCAGTACTTC
v_call: TRBV5-1; d_call: NA; clone_size: few; j_call: TRBJ1-1; cdr3_aa: CASSNSGNTEAFF; cdr3_nt: TGCGCCAGCAGCAACTCAGGAAACACTGAAGCTTTCTTT
v_call: TRBV6-5; d_call: TRBD2; clone_size: NA; j_call: TRBJ2-1; cdr3_aa: CASRSSSGKIKPYNEQFF; cdr3_nt: TGTGCCAGCAGATCCTCTAGCGGAAAAATAAAGCCCTACAATGAGCAGTTCTTC
v_call: TRBV11-1; d_call: TRBD2; clone_size: few; j_call: TRBJ2-1; cdr3_aa: CASSFQSAVGGLAGRSNEQFF; cdr3_nt: TGTGCCAGCAGCTTCCAGAGCGCCGTGGGGGGACTAGCGGGTAGGTCCAATGAGCAGTTCTTC
v_call: TRBV11-2; d_call: TRBD2; clone_size: NA; j_call: TRBJ2-1; cdr3_aa: CASRTGGGGSYNEQFF; cdr3_nt: TGTGCCAGCAGAACTGGCGGGGGGGGATCCTACAATGAGCAGTTCTTC
v_call: TRBV29-1; d_call: NA; clone_size: NA; j_call: TRBJ2-5; cdr3_aa: CSVGTFQETQYF; cdr3_nt: TGCAGCGTGGGGACATTTCAAGAGACCCAGTACTTC
v_call: TRBV7-2; d_call: NA; clone_size: few; j_call: TRBJ2-5; cdr3_aa: CASSGAGPQETQYF; cdr3_nt: TGTGCCAGCAGCGGGGCAGGGCCCCAAGAGACCCAGTACTTC
v_call: TRBV7-9; d_call: NA; clone_size: NA; j_call: TRBJ2-7; cdr3_aa: CASSPRWWSEQYF; cdr3_nt: TGTGCCAGCAGCCCAAGATGGTGGTCCGAGCAGTACTTC
v_call: TRBV12-3/TRBV12-4; d_call: NA; clone_size: few; j_call: TRBJ2-2; cdr3_aa: CASGLALTGELFF; cdr3_nt: TGTGCCAGCGGCCTAGCCCTCACCGGGGAGCTGTTTTTT
v_call: TRBV19; d_call: TRBD1; clone_size: once; j_call: TRBJ2-7; cdr3_aa: CASSIGTGYPYEQYF; cdr3_nt: TGTGCCAGTAGTATCGGGACAGGGTACCCCTACGAGCAGTACTTC
v_call: TRBV5-5; d_call: NA; clone_size: once; j_call: TRBJ2-4; cdr3_aa: CASSLGENIQYF; cdr3_nt: TGTGCCAGCAGCTTGGGGGAAAACATTCAGTACTTC
v_call: TRBV28; d_call: TRBD2; clone_size: NA; j_call: TRBJ2-7; cdr3_aa: CASTLGGAYEQYF; cdr3_nt: TGTGCCAGCACCCTCGGGGGGGCCTACGAGCAGTACTTC
v_call: TRBV9; d_call: NA; clone_size: NA; j_call: TRBJ2-3; cdr3_aa: CASSVEGVGTDTQYF; cdr3_nt: TGTGCCAGCAGCGTAGAAGGGGTTGGCACAGATACGCAGTATTTT
v_call: TRBV4-1; d_call: NA; clone_size: few; j_call: TRBJ2-7; cdr3_aa: CASSQDDWREQYF; cdr3_nt: TGCGCCAGCAGCCAAGATGATTGGCGCGAGCAGTACTTC
v_call: TRBV19; d_call: TRBD2; clone_size: few; j_call: TRBJ2-1; cdr3_aa: CASSISGGRAYNEQFF; cdr3_nt: TGTGCCAGTAGTATTAGTGGCGGGAGGGCCTACAATGAGCAGTTCTTC
v_call: TRBV7-2; d_call: TRBD1; clone_size: NA; j_call: TRBJ2-4; cdr3_aa: CASSLTGAENIQYF; cdr3_nt: TGTGCCAGCAGCTTAACAGGGGCGGAAAACATTCAGTACTTC
v_call: TRBV9; d_call: NA; clone_size: few; j_call: TRBJ2-4; cdr3_aa: CASSGEGVSKNIQYF; cdr3_nt: TGTGCCAGCAGCGGAGAGGGAGTCTCCAAAAACATTCAGTACTTC
v_call: TRBV2; d_call: TRBD2; clone_size: few; j_call: TRBJ2-1; cdr3_aa: CASRLGGTSGIREQFF; cdr3_nt: TGTGCCAGCAGGCTCGGCGGGACTAGCGGGATTCGTGAGCAGTTCTTC
v_call: TRBV12-3/TRBV12-4; d_call: NA; clone_size: NA; j_call: TRBJ2-6; cdr3_aa: CASSPGGRGSGANVLTF; cdr3_nt: TGTGCCAGCAGCCCAGGGGGGCGGGGCTCTGGGGCGAACGTCCTGACTTTC
v_call: TRBV5-1; d_call: NA; clone_size: NA; j_call: TRBJ2-5; cdr3_aa: CASSLASDQETQYF; cdr3_nt: TGCGCCAGCAGCTTGGCCTCAGACCAAGAGACCCAGTACTTC
v_call: TRBV7-8; d_call: TRBD2; clone_size: few; j_call: TRBJ2-5; cdr3_aa: CASSPHILAGRGETQYF; cdr3_nt: TGTGCCAGCAGCCCCCACATACTAGCGGGACGAGGAGAGACCCAGTACTTC
v_call: TRBV3-1; d_call: NA; clone_size: NA; j_call: TRBJ2-2; cdr3_aa: CASSHSPFWELFF; cdr3_nt: TGTGCCAGCAGCCACTCCCCTTTTTGGGAGCTGTTTTTT
v_call: TRBV12-3/TRBV12-4; d_call: TRBD2; clone_size: NA; j_call: TRBJ2-1; cdr3_aa: CASSLEGLAGGFMGYNEQFF; cdr3_nt: TGTGCCAGCAGTTTAGAGGGGCTAGCGGGAGGGTTCATGGGGTACAATGAGCAGTTCTTC
v_call: TRBV12-3/TRBV12-4; d_call: NA; clone_size: NA; j_call: TRBJ2-3; cdr3_aa: CASRPTADTQYF; cdr3_nt: TGTGCCAGCAGACCAACAGCAGATACGCAGTATTTT
v_call: TRBV10-3; d_call: TRBD1; clone_size: few; j_call: TRBJ2-7; cdr3_aa: CAISGGQASLSYEQYF; cdr3_nt: TGTGCCATCAGTGGGGGACAGGCGTCTCTAAGCTACGAGCAGTACTTC
v_call: TRBV3-1; d_call: TRBD1; clone_size: many; j_call: TRBJ1-1; cdr3_aa: CASSQGQGVEAFF; cdr3_nt: TGTGCCAGCAGCCAAGGACAGGGGGTTGAAGCTTTCTTT
v_call: TRBV7-6; d_call: NA; clone_size: NA; j_call: TRBJ2-7; cdr3_aa: CASSSLTSSEQYF; cdr3_nt: TGTGCCAGCAGCTCCCTAACTAGCAGCGAGCAGTACTTC